This is a list of T cell receptor beta chains from one sample in a study of CD8 T cells in ankylosing spondylitis. In TCRdb, the 5' RACE reads were re-called with MiXCR into one record per CDR3 protein. The sample lists roughly 260,000 distinct CDR3 sequences, roughly 20% occurring once. Source material: blood, either unsorted or a sorted T cell fraction (not recorded which). All receptors derive from a male donor with ankylosing spondylitis or in good health (not recorded which). Both conserved end residues are part of each CDR3. The order of the fields is J gene, clone size, V gene, D gene, CDR3 protein, CDR3 DNA. D genes are given only for firm matches. Some rows mark clone size as missing; the rest say once, few, many or name a class of expanded clone.

>TRBJ2-3|once|TRBV5-1|.
CASSLARFPDTQYF
TGCGCCAGCAGCTTGGCCCGGTTTCCAGATACGCAGTATTTT
>TRBJ2-3|few|TRBV20-1|.
CSARDPQGSTDTQYF
TGCAGTGCGAGGGACCCGCAAGGCAGCACAGATACGCAGTATTTT
>TRBJ2-5|.|TRBV28|.
CASINDGWQETQYF
TGTGCCAGCATCAACGACGGGTGGCAAGAGACCCAGTACTTC
>TRBJ1-5|.|TRBV27|.
CASSQGCSNQPQHF
TGTGCCAGCAGTCAGGGGTGTAGCAATCAGCCCCAGCATTTT
>TRBJ2-5|.|TRBV15|.
CATSTAGSQETQYF
TGTGCCACCAGCACGGCAGGAAGCCAAGAGACCCAGTACTTC
>TRBJ2-5|.|TRBV9|.
CASSTPTGPQETQYF
TGTGCCAGCAGCACCCCGACAGGCCCCCAAGAGACCCAGTACTTC
>TRBJ2-1|few|TRBV7-8|.
CASSLRVGSYNEQFF
TGTGCCAGCAGCCTTCGGGTTGGCTCCTACAATGAGCAGTTCTTC
>TRBJ1-6|few|TRBV24-1|.
CATSRGDSPLHF
TGTGCCACCAGCAGGGGTGATTCACCCCTCCACTTT
>TRBJ2-3|.|TRBV29-1|.
CSVPVGSLGLDTQYF
TGCAGCGTCCCAGTGGGCTCCCTCGGTCTTGATACGCAGTATTTT
>TRBJ2-5|few|TRBV5-1|TRBD2
CASSPPGGGETQYF
TGCGCCAGCAGCCCCCCGGGGGGAGGGGAGACCCAGTACTTC
>TRBJ1-5|few|TRBV28|TRBD1
CASSSAGQGDQPQHF
TGTGCCAGCAGTTCGGCGGGACAGGGGGATCAGCCCCAGCATTTT